The 31 T cell receptor beta chains listed next were all sequenced from one sample in a study of CD8 T cells in Susac syndrome. It was with random hexamers that roughly 0.5 to 1 ug RNA was reverse transcribed. TCRdb called the immunoSEQ multiplex PCR reads again in MiXCR, with one record for every CDR3 protein. The sample has approximately 180,000 distinct CDR3 sequences; roughly 94% are singletons. Sequencing input: CD4+ T cells from PBMCs. These TCRs come from a human donor with Susac syndrome.

This clonotype was recorded once. The V gene is TRBV6-5, the J gene TRBJ2-3, with D perhaps TRBD2 (6 bases). This CDR3 is 16 amino acids long. V was clipped by 3 bases and J by 1 base, with 14 bases between them. From germline, CDR1 is MNHEY and CDR2 SVGAGI. DNA of the CDR3: TGTGCCAGCAGTTATGATAGCGGCGCTCGCACAGATACGCAGTATTTT. Translating gives CASSYDSGARTDTQYF.

CDR3 sequence reads: CSVGETGTYEQYF. The CDR3 DNA sequence: TGCAGCGTTGGTGAGACAGGGACCTACGAGCAGTACTTC. The chain has TRBV29-1 and TRBJ2-7, with 7 nucleotides matching TRBD1. This CDR3 is 13 amino acids long. Germline lookup yields CDR1 SQVTM and CDR2 ANQGSEA. V was pared by 4 bases and J by 2 bases, with 5 bases of the junction left unmatched.

The genes are TRBV20-1 and TRBJ2-1, with 10 positions matching TRBD2. The germline V gene has CDR1 DFQATT and CDR2 SNEGSKA (reference sequence). The trim removed 6 bases at V and 3 bases at J, leaving 5 bases unmatched. The CDR3 covers 14 residues. Here the CDR3 reads CSARTSGYYNEQFF. DNA of the CDR3: TGCAGTGCGAGGACTAGCGGATACTACAATGAGCAGTTCTTC.

This chain joins TRBV18 and TRBJ2-1; D gene unclear. Trimming cost V 1 base and J 3 bases, with 7 bases left between them. This CDR3 is 14 amino acids long. CDR1 and CDR2 (germline): KGHSH, LQKENI. The CDR3 coding sequence is TGTGCCAGCTCACCACTCGGCAGCTACAATGAGCAGTTCTTC. This gives the protein CASSPLGSYNEQFF.

The V and J genes are TRBV25-1 and TRBJ2-7; D unresolved. Trimming pared 2 bases from V and 7 bases from J, leaving 9 bases between. Germline CDR1 MGHDK, CDR2 SYGVNS. The CDR3 length is 12 residues. The CDR3 DNA follows: TGTGCCAGCAGTGAAGGCAACGGGGAGCAGTACTTC. This encodes CASSEGNGEQYF.

This chain joins TRBV7-9 and TRBJ1-4; 7 nucleotides align to TRBD1. Germline V gene sequence: CDR1 SEHNR, CDR2 FQNEAQ (reference sequence). The V and J ends lost 6 bases and 8 bases, in that order; junction bases with no gene match: 9. The CDR3 length is 14 residues. CDR3 amino acids: CASRPRAGGEKLFF. In nucleotides, the CDR3 is TGTGCCAGCAGGCCCCGGGCAGGGGGAGAAAAACTGTTTTTT.

The chain carries TRBV2 and TRBJ2-3, with no clear D. The CDR3 extends over 13 amino acids. Germline V gene data show CDR1 as SNHLY and CDR2 as FYNNEI. V was pared by 10 bases and J by 2 bases, with 13 bases between. As DNA, the CDR3 is TGTGCCATCCGATCGTCAAACACAGATACGCAGTATTTT. This encodes CAIRSSNTDTQYF.

The V and J genes are TRBV28 and TRBJ1-5; no clear D. V was cut by 1 base and J by 3 bases, with 10 bases left in between. Germline V CDR1 and CDR2: MDHEN, SYDVKM. The CDR3 length is 15 residues. The CDR3 loop reads CASSLSAQINQPQHF. Written as DNA, the CDR3 is TGTGCCAGCAGTTTATCTGCACAGATCAATCAGCCCCAGCATTTT.

The rearrangement links TRBV6-5 to TRBJ2-7, with a possible D match to TRBD1 (6 bases). The ends were cut back, 0 bases at V and 2 bases at J, with 17 bases in the middle. This CDR3 contains 17 residues. Germline V gene lookup returns CDR1 MNHEY and CDR2 SVGAGI. CDR3 coding DNA: TGTGCCAGCAGTTACTCGGCCACAGGGTACTCAACCTACGAGCAGTACTTC. Its protein product is CASSYSATGYSTYEQYF.

The V call is TRBV5-4, the J call TRBJ2-3, with 9 bases lining up with TRBD1. Germline V gene data show CDR1 as SGHNT and CDR2 as YYREEE (reference sequence). V lost 2 bases to trimming and J lost 1 base; unmatched junction nucleotides: 2. The CDR3 runs 15 residues. In DNA form, the CDR3 reads TGTGCCAGCAGCTTCCGGGACAGGGGCACAGATACGCAGTATTTT. Encoded protein: CASSFRDRGTDTQYF.

The chain has TRBV20-1 and TRBJ2-4, with TRBD1 identical over 8 bases. The junction had 13 bases not matched to a gene; V was cut back by 6 bases and J by 3 bases. The CDR3 is made up of 16 amino acids. Per germline, CDR1 DFQATT and CDR2 SNEGSKA (reference sequence). CDR3 bases: TGCAGTGCGAATTCCGCAGGGGGCGCCGGCAAAAACATTCAGTACTTC. Protein product: CSANSAGGAGKNIQYF.

V usage is TRBV6-5 and J usage is TRBJ2-7; D gene unclear. The CDR3 is 14 residues long. In germline, CDR1 is MNHEY, CDR2 SVGAGI. The V gene lost 0 bases and the J gene lost 0 bases, with 6 bases spanning the gap. CDR3 protein: CASSYSGSSYEQYF. The CDR3 bases are TGTGCCAGCAGTTACTCGGGCAGCTCCTACGAGCAGTACTTC.

V usage is TRBV2 and J usage is TRBJ1-5; 8 bases match TRBD1. CDR1 SNHLY and CDR2 FYNNEI come from the germline V gene. Trimming cost V 6 bases and J 6 bases; bases outside gene matches: 4. The CDR3 sequence is 13 residues long. The DNA for the CDR3 is TGTGCCAGCAGGCAGGGGGCTATTCAGCCCCAGCATTTT. Amino acid sequence: CASRQGAIQPQHF.

This clonotype was observed a single time. The rearrangement joins TRBV20-1 to TRBJ1-2, with D hard to call. Germline V gene sequence: CDR1 DFQATT, CDR2 SNEGSKA (reference sequence). The CDR3 contains 14 residues. V lost 1 base to trimming and J lost 0 bases, with 9 bases between them. The CDR3 DNA follows: TGCAGTGCTAGAGTTTCGCCAGCTAACTATGGCTACACCTTC. Its protein is CSARVSPANYGYTF.

This clonotype was detected once. The chain is built from TRBV7-2 and TRBJ2-1; 8 nucleotides agree with TRBD1. Unmatched junction bases numbered 5, after V lost 5 bases and J lost 5 bases. The CDR3 extends over 14 amino acids. Germline assignment: CDR1 SGHTA and CDR2 FQGNSA. The CDR3 bases are TGTGCCAGCAGCCCAGGACAGGGTCACAATGAGCAGTTCTTC. Translation: CASSPGQGHNEQFF.

The CDR3 coding sequence is TGTGCCAGCAGTTTAGGCCCGACAGGGTATGGCTACACCTTC. Its protein product is CASSLGPTGYGYTF. This chain links TRBV28 with TRBJ1-2; 7 positions agree with TRBD1. Trimming removed 2 bases from V and 5 bases from J; junction bases left unmatched: 5. The germline gives CDR1 MDHEN, CDR2 SYDVKM. The CDR3 extends over 14 amino acids.

The chain carries TRBV29-1 and TRBJ2-5; tentatively, D is TRBD1 (5 bases). Germline CDR1 SQVTM, CDR2 ANQGSEA. V was trimmed by 1 base and J by 2 bases, leaving 23 bases between them. The CDR3 is 18 amino acids. CDR3 nucleotide sequence: TGCAGCGTTGAAGTAGTCTGGACACGCTATGACCCACAAGAGACCCAGTACTTC. Protein product: CSVEVVWTRYDPQETQYF.

The chain couples TRBV12-5 to TRBJ2-2, with unresolved D. Germline-derived CDR1 and CDR2 are LGHNT and FRNRAP. Trimming left V 5 bases short and J 10 bases short, with 20 bases between. This CDR3 has 15 amino acids. The CDR3 here is CASGTNIKGKVELFF. CDR3 in DNA: TGTGCTAGTGGTACCAATATAAAGGGTAAAGTGGAGCTGTTTTTT. The variable domain in full, completed from reference TRBV12-5 and TRBJ2-2, reads DARVTQTPRHKVTEMGQEVTMRCQPILGHNTVFWYRQTMMQGLELLAYFRNRAPLDDSGMPKDRFSAEMPDATLATLKIQPSEPRDSAVYFCASGTNIKGKVELFFGEGSRLTVL.

The V gene is TRBV19, the J gene TRBJ2-3; 11 nucleotides agree with TRBD2. The germline gives CDR1 LNHDA, CDR2 SQIVND (reference sequence). CDR3 size: 15 residues. Trimming at V came to 6 bases and at J to 4 bases, leaving 6 bases not matched to a gene. The CDR3 is CASRKLAGAPDTQYF. The CDR3 region has the DNA TGTGCCAGTAGGAAACTAGCGGGGGCCCCAGATACGCAGTATTTT.

The CDR3 DNA follows: TGCGCCAGCAGCTTGGAGGGGAGTGAAAAACTGTTTTTT. Its translation is CASSLEGSEKLFF. The chain is built from TRBV5-1 and TRBJ1-4; TRBD1 might be the D (5 bases). The CDR3 is 13 residues long. Trimming cost V 0 bases and J 7 bases, with 7 bases left between them. CDR1 and CDR2 from the germline V gene are SGHRS and YFSETQ.

The chain recombines TRBV4-2 with TRBJ2-5; D may correspond to TRBD1 or TRBD2 (6 bases each). The CDR3 is 15 amino acids. V was cut by 2 bases and J by 1 base, with 11 bases left in between. Germline loops: CDR1 LGHNA, CDR2 YNFKEQ. For the CDR3, the DNA is TGTGCCAGCAGCCAACGGGGGCCCGGCCAAGAGACCCAGTACTTC. Amino acids: CASSQRGPGQETQYF.

The J gene is TRBJ2-1, the V gene TRBV6-5, with 11 bases fitting TRBD2. The V gene end was trimmed by 4 bases and the J gene end by 8 bases; junction bases not matched to a gene: 10. Germline loops: CDR1 MNHEY, CDR2 SVGAGI. The CDR3 runs to 16 residues. CDR3 in amino acids: CASSSPSTSGAHEQFF. The CDR3 bases are TGTGCCAGCAGTTCCCCGTCGACTAGCGGGGCCCATGAGCAGTTCTTC.

V gene TRBV5-4 combines with J gene TRBJ2-5; no firm D call. Trimming removed 3 bases at V and 1 base at J, with 7 bases between. Germline values: CDR1 SGHNT, CDR2 YYREEE (reference sequence). CDR3 length equals 13 residues. The CDR3 DNA reads as TGTGCCAGCAGCTCCAACCTCCAAGAGACCCAGTACTTC. Its protein product is CASSSNLQETQYF. The entire variable domain, with the rest obtained from reference TRBV5-4 and TRBJ2-5, is as follows: ETGVTQSPTHLIKTRGQQVTLRCSSQSGHNTVSWYQQALGQGPQFIFQYYREEENGRGNFPPRFSGLQFPNYSSELNVNALELDDSALYLCASSSNLQETQYFGPGTRLLVL.

The chain combines TRBV29-1 with TRBJ1-2, with TRBD1 as a possible D gene (6 bases). The CDR3 consists of 13 residues. CDR1 and CDR2 from the germline V gene are SQVTM and ANQGSEA. Trimming stripped 4 bases from V and 3 bases from J, with 12 bases between. CDR3 in DNA: TGCAGCGTTGCGGCAGGGGCTTACTATGGCTACACCTTC. Residues: CSVAAGAYYGYTF.

The chain has TRBV10-2 and TRBJ1-5; unclear D gene. The CDR3 length is 13 residues. Looked up from germline, CDR1 is WSHSY and CDR2 is SAAADI. Trimming removed 7 bases from V and 2 bases from J, with 9 bases in between. The CDR3 spells CASKGEGNQPQHF. The CDR3 nucleotides are TGCGCCAGCAAAGGAGAGGGCAATCAGCCCCAGCATTTT.

The chain links TRBV5-8 to TRBJ2-4; 11 nucleotides match TRBD2. CDR3 length: 14 amino acids. The V and J ends lost 4 bases and 5 bases, in that order; junction bases with no gene match: 2. CDR1 SGHTS and CDR2 YDEGEE come from the germline V gene. The chain's CDR3 is CASSVGLAENIQYF. CDR3 DNA: TGTGCCAGCAGCGTGGGACTAGCGGAAAACATTCAGTACTTC.

The chain's CDR3 is CASSQDITVGGYTF. As DNA, the CDR3 is TGTGCCAGCAGCCAAGATATTACAGTGGGTGGCTACACCTTC. The chain is built from TRBV3-1 and TRBJ1-2; D not resolved. The CDR3 length is 14 residues. Germline V gene lookup returns CDR1 LGHDT and CDR2 YNNKEL (reference sequence). Between the trimmed V and J ends, which lost 0 bases and 7 bases, there was a span of 12 bases.

This chain uses TRBV6-1 with TRBJ1-5, with 7 bases that match TRBD1. V trimming: 6 bases; J trimming: 4 bases; junction bases outside the gene matches: 3. Germline CDR1 reads MNHNS; CDR2 reads SASEGT. This CDR3 spans 13 amino acids. The CDR3 loop is CASSGQDNQPQHF. CDR3 nucleotide sequence: TGTGCCAGCAGCGGACAGGATAATCAGCCCCAGCATTTT.

A single count supports this clonotype. The V gene is TRBV15, the J gene TRBJ2-2; D remains ambiguous. Trimming pared 8 bases from V and 4 bases from J, leaving 8 bases between. Per germline, CDR1 LNHNV and CDR2 YYDKDF (reference sequence). CDR3 length equals 12 residues. This CDR3 is CATLKPTGELFF. The CDR3 bases are TGTGCCACCCTAAAACCCACCGGGGAGCTGTTTTTT.

This chain connects TRBV20-1 to TRBJ2-1, with TRBD1 as a possible D gene (5 bases). V was shortened by 4 bases and J by 8 bases, with 15 bases between the two germline ends. Germline V gene lookup returns CDR1 DFQATT and CDR2 SNEGSKA (reference sequence). CDR3 length equals 13 residues. The CDR3 reads CSAKSQGTDEQFF. Here the CDR3 DNA reads TGCAGTGCTAAATCCCAGGGTACCGATGAGCAGTTCTTC.

This chain connects TRBV12-3 or TRBV12-4 to TRBJ2-1; D not resolved. The CDR3 totals 11 residues. V was clipped by 4 bases and J by 5 bases, with 3 bases between them. CDR3 nucleotides: TGTGCCAGCAGTTCCCACAATGAGCAGTTCTTC. It specifies CASSSHNEQFF.